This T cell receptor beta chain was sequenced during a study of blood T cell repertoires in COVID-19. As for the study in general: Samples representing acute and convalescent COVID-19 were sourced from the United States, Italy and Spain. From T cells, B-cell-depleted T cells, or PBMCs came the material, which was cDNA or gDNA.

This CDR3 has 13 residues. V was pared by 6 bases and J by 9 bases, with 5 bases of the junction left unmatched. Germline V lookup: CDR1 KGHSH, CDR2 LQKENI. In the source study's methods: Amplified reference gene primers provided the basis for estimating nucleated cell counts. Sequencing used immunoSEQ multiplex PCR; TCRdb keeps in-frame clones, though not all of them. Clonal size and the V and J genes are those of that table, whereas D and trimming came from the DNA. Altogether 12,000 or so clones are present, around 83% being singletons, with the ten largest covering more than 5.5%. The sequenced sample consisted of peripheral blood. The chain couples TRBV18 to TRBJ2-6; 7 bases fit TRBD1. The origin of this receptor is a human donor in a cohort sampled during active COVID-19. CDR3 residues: CASSLDRDNVLTF. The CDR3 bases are TGTGCCAGCTCTCTAGACAGGGACAACGTCCTGACTTTC.